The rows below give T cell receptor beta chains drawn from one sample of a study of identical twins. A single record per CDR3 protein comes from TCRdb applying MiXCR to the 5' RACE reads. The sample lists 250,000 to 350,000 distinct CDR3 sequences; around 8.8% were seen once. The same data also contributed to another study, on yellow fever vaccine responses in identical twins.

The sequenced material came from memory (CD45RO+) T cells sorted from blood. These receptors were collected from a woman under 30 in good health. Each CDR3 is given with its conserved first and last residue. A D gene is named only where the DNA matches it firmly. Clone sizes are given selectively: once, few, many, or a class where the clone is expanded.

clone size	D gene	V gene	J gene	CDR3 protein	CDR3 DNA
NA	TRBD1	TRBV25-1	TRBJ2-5	CASSAGQLQETQYF	TGTGCCAGCAGTGCGGGACAGCTCCAAGAGACCCAGTACTTC
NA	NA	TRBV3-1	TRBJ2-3	CASSLAGTANTDTQYF	TGTGCCAGCAGCTTAGCTGGGACGGCGAACACAGATACGCAGTATTTT
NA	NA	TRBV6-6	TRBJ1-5	CASRTAGHQPQHF	TGTGCCAGCAGAACAGCAGGGCATCAGCCCCAGCATTTT
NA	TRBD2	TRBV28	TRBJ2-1	CASSSNSGNGNEQFF	TGTGCCAGCAGTTCCAATAGCGGGAACGGCAATGAGCAGTTCTTC
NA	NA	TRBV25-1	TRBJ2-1	CASSEVKGGPYNEQFF	TGTGCCAGCAGTGAGGTCAAGGGAGGTCCCTACAATGAGCAGTTCTTC
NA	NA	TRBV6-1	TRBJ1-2	CASSETYNGRGGYTF	TGTGCCAGCAGTGAAACATACAACGGCCGAGGGGGCTACACCTTC
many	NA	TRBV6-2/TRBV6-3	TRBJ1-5	CASRQGNQPQHF	TGTGCCAGCAGACAGGGTAACCAGCCCCAGCATTTT
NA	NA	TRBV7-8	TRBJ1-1	CASSFLGRGGTEAFF	TGTGCCAGCAGCTTTCTTGGACGGGGCGGCACTGAAGCTTTCTTT
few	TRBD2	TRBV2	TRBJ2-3	CASSSGRAGSEDTQYF	TGTGCCAGCTCAAGCGGGAGGGCCGGGTCCGAAGATACGCAGTATTTT
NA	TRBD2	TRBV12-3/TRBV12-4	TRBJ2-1	CALSLTGTSGGWYNEQFF	TGTGCCCTCAGTCTCACCGGGACTAGCGGGGGTTGGTACAATGAGCAGTTCTTC
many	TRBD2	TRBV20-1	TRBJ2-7	CSARERGGPREQYF	TGCAGTGCTAGAGAGAGGGGAGGGCCTCGGGAGCAGTACTTC
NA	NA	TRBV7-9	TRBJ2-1	CASSPSETAHNEQFF	TGTGCCAGCAGCCCGTCGGAGACGGCTCACAATGAGCAGTTCTTC
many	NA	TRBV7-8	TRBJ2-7	CASSFGWYEQYF	TGTGCCAGCAGCTTTGGGTGGTACGAGCAGTACTTC
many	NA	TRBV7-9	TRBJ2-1	CASSLVAGAGEQFF	TGTGCCAGCAGCTTAGTGGCGGGGGCAGGTGAGCAGTTCTTC
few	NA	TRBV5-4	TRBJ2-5	CASSSSLAVGGTQYF	TGTGCCAGCAGCTCAAGTTTGGCAGTTGGAGGGACCCAGTACTTC